The sample holds one count of the clone carrying this T cell receptor (beta chain). Its antigen is not identified. The data stem from a study of T-cell memory formation after mild COVID-19. Constant-segment-primed 5'RACE gave TCR alpha and TCR beta cDNA libraries with sample barcodes and UMIs. One entry per CDR3 protein results from TCRdb running MiXCR on the 5' RACE reads. Altogether about 250,000 distinct CDR3 sequences are present, roughly 18% being singletons, with the ten largest covering roughly 24%. Regarding the study as a whole: Clones contracting across day 15 to 85 had a balanced CD4/CD8 profile; later expanding clones leaned CD4+.

Germline CDR1 is LGHNA and CDR2 is YSLEER. The CDR3 has 15 residues. The junction had 8 bases not matched to a gene; V was cut back by 4 bases and J by 8 bases. This clonotype originated in a man aged 18 to 30 who had mild COVID-19 (a few samples of this study predate the infection). Cell type and time point are not known. The gene calls are TRBV4-3 and TRBJ1-4; 9 positions agree with TRBD1. The sequenced sample consisted of PBMCs or a T cell subset sorted from them (not recorded which). CDR3 DNA: TGCGCCAGCAGCCCAAAGGACGGGACAGGGGAAAAACTGTTTTTT. Residues: CASSPKDGTGEKLFF.